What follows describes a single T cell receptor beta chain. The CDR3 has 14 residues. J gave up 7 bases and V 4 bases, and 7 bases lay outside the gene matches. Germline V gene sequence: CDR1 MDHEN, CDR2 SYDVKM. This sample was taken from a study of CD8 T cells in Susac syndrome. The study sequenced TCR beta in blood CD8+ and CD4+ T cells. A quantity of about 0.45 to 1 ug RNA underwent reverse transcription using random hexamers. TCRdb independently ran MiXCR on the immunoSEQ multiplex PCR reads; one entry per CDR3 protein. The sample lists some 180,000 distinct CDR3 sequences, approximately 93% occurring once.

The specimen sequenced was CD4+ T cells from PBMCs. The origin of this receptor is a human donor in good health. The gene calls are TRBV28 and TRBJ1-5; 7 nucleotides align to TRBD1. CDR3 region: CASSSTGMVQPQHF. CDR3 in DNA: TGTGCCAGCAGTTCGACAGGGATGGTGCAGCCCCAGCATTTT.